The clone carrying this TCR beta chain appeared a single time. Its specificity is not known. This sample's treatment: some 20 received Ad26.COV2.S at low or high dose, single or two shots; about 5 received placebo; per-sample allocation not given. Day 63 after the first vaccine or placebo injection was the time point for sampling. This specimen comes from a study of Ad26.COV2.S vaccination and SARS-CoV-2 variants. Across the whole study: The donor belonged to the COV1001 Ad26.COV2.S trial arm. Ad26.COV2.S given intramuscularly, once or twice 56 days apart.

V was clipped by 1 base and J by 0 bases, with 9 bases between them. The CDR3 covers 16 residues. The germline V gene encodes CDR1 KGHSH and CDR2 LQKENI. The table came from immunoSEQ multiplex PCR; TCRdb's copy has only in-frame clones and leaves some out. The sample lists under 250,000 clones, 87% occurring once. Study-wide points: The authors reported substantial breadth in spike-specific CD8+ and CD4+ T cell responses after vaccination.

The TCR was taken from a person between 18 and 60 years old who received the Ad26.COV2.S COVID-19 vaccine or a placebo. The chain couples TRBV18 to TRBJ2-2, with unresolved D. Sequenced here: peripheral blood, sampled in a trial of Ad26.COV2.S vaccine versus placebo. In nucleotides, the CDR3 is TGTGCCAGCTCACCACACGGTCTTTCGAACACCGGGGAGCTGTTTTTT. Its translation is CASSPHGLSNTGELFF.